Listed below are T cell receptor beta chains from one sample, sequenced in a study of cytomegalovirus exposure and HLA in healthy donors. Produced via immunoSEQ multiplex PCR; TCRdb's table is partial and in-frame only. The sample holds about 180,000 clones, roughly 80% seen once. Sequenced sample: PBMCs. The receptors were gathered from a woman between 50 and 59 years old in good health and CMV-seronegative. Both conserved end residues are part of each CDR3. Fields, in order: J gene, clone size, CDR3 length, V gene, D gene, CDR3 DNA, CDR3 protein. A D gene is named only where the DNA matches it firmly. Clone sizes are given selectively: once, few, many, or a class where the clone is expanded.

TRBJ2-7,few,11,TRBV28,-,TGTGCCAGCAGTTTACGGTACGAGCAGTACTTC,CASSLRYEQYF
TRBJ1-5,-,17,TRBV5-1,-,TGCGCAAGCAGCTTTCACATGGTGCAGGGACATTGGGAGCCCCAGCATTTT,CASSFHMVQGHWEPQHF
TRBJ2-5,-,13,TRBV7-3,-,TGTGCCAGCGGTCCGACTAGGCAAGAGACCCAGTACTTC,CASGPTRQETQYF
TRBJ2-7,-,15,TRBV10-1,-,TGCGCCAGCAGTGACGGTCCAGCGGTGACCCACGAGCAGTACTTC,CASSDGPAVTHEQYF
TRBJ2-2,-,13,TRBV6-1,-,TGTGCCAGCAGTGGGAGGAATGCCGGGGAGCTGTTTTTT,CASSGRNAGELFF
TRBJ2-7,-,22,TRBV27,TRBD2,TGTGCCAGCAGTTTAAGCCAGGGGACCGGGACTAGCCTGTCAAAAAGCTCCTACGAGCAGTACTTC,CASSLSQGTGTSLSKSSYEQYF
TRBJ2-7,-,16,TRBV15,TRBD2,TGTGCCACCAGCAGAGTTAGCGGGAGGGACACCTACGAGCAGTACTTC,CATSRVSGRDTYEQYF
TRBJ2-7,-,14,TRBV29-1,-,TGCAGCGTCGACCGGGACAAGAGCTCCTACGAGCAGTACTTC,CSVDRDKSSYEQYF
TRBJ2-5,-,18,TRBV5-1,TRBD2,TGCGCCAGCAGCTTGTCGGCGCTAGCGGGAGGGCGGGGAGAGACCCAGTACTTC,CASSLSALAGGRGETQYF
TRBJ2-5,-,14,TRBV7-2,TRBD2,TGTGCCAGCAGCCCAGGACTAGCCGAGGAGACCCAGTACTTC,CASSPGLAEETQYF
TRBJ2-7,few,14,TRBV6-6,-,TGTGCCAGCAGTTACGATGGACATACCTACGAGCAGTACTTC,CASSYDGHTYEQYF
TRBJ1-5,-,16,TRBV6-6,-,TGTGCCAGCAGTTACTATGGGGGGGATAGCAATCAGCCCCAGCATTTT,CASSYYGGDSNQPQHF
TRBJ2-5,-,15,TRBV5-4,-,TGTGCCAGCAGCTTGGACCCAGGGCCACAAGAGACCCAGTACTTC,CASSLDPGPQETQYF
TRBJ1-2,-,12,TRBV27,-,TGTGCCAGCAGAGACGCCGGGGATGGCTACACCTTC,CASRDAGDGYTF
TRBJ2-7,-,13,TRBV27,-,TGTGCCACCCCCGGAGGGTTGGGTAACGAGCAGTACTTC,CATPGGLGNEQYF
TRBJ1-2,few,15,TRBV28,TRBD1,TGTGCCAGTCAACCAGGAAGGGGGCGTGGCGGGGGCTACACCTTC,CASQPGRGRGGGYTF
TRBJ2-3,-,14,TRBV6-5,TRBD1,TGTGCCAGCAGTAGGGGACAGGAGACAGATACGCAGTATTTT,CASSRGQETDTQYF
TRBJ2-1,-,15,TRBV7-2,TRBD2,TGTGCCAGCAGCCTCGGGCTAGCGGGAAACAATGAGCAGTTCTTC,CASSLGLAGNNEQFF
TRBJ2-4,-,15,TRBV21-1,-,TGTGCCAGCTCTAGGCACCTACTAGCCAAAAACATTCAGTACTTC,CASSRHLLAKNIQYF
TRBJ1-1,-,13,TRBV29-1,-,TGCAGCGTTGAAGCAGGGCGGAACACTGAAGCTTTCTTT,CSVEAGRNTEAFF
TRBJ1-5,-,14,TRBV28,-,TGTGCCAGCAGTTCCGACAGTTCACATCAGCCCCAGCATTTT,CASSSDSSHQPQHF
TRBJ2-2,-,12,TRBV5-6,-,TGTGCCAGCAGGCGAAACACCGGGGAGCTGTTTTTT,CASRRNTGELFF
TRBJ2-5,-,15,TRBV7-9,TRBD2,TGTGCCAGCAGCTGGCGAGCGGGAGGGCCGGAGACCCAGTACTTC,CASSWRAGGPETQYF
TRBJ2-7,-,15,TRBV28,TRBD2,TGTGCCAGCGACGGGGGGGGTTGGGGTTGGTACGAGCAGTACTTC,CASDGGGWGWYEQYF
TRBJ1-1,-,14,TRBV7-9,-,TGTGCCAGCAGCCAAAACTACCGGAACACTGAAGCTTTCTTT,CASSQNYRNTEAFF
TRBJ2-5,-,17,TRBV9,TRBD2,TGTGCCAGCAGCGTAGGATGGGGAGCGGGAGGGCCGGAGACCCAGTACTTC,CASSVGWGAGGPETQYF
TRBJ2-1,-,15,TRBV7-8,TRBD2,TGTGCCAGCAGCTTATCGGGGACTAACTACAATGAGCAGTTCTTC,CASSLSGTNYNEQFF
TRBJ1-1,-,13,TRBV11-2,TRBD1,TGTGCCAGCAGCCCCGAACAGGGGGGTGAAGCTTTCTTT,CASSPEQGGEAFF
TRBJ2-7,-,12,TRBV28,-,TGTGCCAGCAGGACACAGGGACCCGAGCAGTACTTC,CASRTQGPEQYF
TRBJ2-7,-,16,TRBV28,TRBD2,TGTGCCAGCAGTCCCCCGACAGCGGGGGGGCCCCACGAGCAGTACTTC,CASSPPTAGGPHEQYF
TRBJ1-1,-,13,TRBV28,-,TGTGCCAGCAGTTCGACAGCGAACACTGAAGCTTTCTTT,CASSSTANTEAFF
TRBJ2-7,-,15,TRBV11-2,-,TGTGCCAGCAGCTTAGCCCCAGTTAAGTCCTACGAGCAGTACTTC,CASSLAPVKSYEQYF
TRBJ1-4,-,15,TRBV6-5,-,TGTGCCAGCAGTTACTCTGGGAGTTTGGGCGAAAAACTGTTTTTT,CASSYSGSLGEKLFF
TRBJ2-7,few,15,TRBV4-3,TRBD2,TGCGCCAGCAGCCAAGGGACTAGCGATTCCTACGAGCAGTACTTC,CASSQGTSDSYEQYF
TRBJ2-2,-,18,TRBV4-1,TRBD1,TGCGCCAGCAGCCGCACCGACAGGGGGGGACCCAGGACCGGGGAGCTGTTTTTT,CASSRTDRGGPRTGELFF
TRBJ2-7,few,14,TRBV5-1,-,TGCGCCAGCAGCTTGCTGACGGAGGCCTACGAGCAGTACTTC,CASSLLTEAYEQYF
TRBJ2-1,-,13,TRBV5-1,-,TGCGCCAGCAGCAGTACAGCCCACAATGAGCAGTTCTTC,CASSSTAHNEQFF
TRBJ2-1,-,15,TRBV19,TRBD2,TGTGCCAGCCGACTAGCGGGAGGGCCGGCAGATGAGCAGTTCTTC,CASRLAGGPADEQFF
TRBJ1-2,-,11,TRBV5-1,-,TGCGCCAGCAGCTTGGGGGAGGGCTACACCTTC,CASSLGEGYTF
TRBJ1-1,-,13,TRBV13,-,TGTGCCAGCAGCCGGGACTTGCTTGGGAAAGCTTTCTTT,CASSRDLLGKAFF
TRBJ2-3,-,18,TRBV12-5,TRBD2,TGTGCTAGTGGTTTGCATCCGACTAGCGGGGGGGCCCCGGATACGCAGTATTTT,CASGLHPTSGGAPDTQYF
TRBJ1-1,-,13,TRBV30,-,TGTGCCTGGGACGAAATACACTGGAGGGAAGCTTTCTTT,CAWDEIHWREAFF